This entry describes one T cell receptor beta chain. Its target is unknown. Investigators spread the genomic DNA of each subset evenly over several immunoSEQ plates. Under the authors' procedure: Junction-only immunoSEQ data arrived without quality scores, meaning filtering differed. The data were produced by immunoSEQ multiplex PCR, yet TCRdb's version contains in-frame clones alone and is incomplete. D and trimming come from the DNA, and the V and J calls and clone size come from that table. In the table there are about 2,500,000 clones, around 94% of which are singletons. The germline CDR1 and CDR2 sequences are LGHNA and YNFKEQ. The CDR3 covers 13 residues. V was cut by 1 base and J by 5 bases, with 3 bases left in between. The data were taken from a study of shared clonotypes between healthy human individuals. Study results and limitations: Non-shared clonotypes had lower generation probabilities than those shared by all four donors.

The chain uses TRBV4-2 and TRBJ1-6; D unresolved. The TCR originated in a man aged 18 to 35 in good health. Sequenced sample: naive CD4+ T cells sorted from blood. Subset described: CD45RA+ positively selected. CDR3 nucleotide sequence: TGTGCCAGCAGCCAAGCAGATAATTCACCCCTCCACTTT. Protein: CASSQADNSPLHF.